Below, 21 T cell receptor beta chains from the same sample are listed, as sequenced in a study of shared clonotypes between healthy human individuals (TCRdb year 2020). CD8 naive samples were obtained by positive selection for CCR7 among CD45RO-negative cells, yielding a CD45RA+CCR7+ population from which TemRA cells were excluded. Libraries came from the immunoSEQ multiplex PCR assay. TCRdb stores this immuneACCESS table with in-frame sequences only. Part of the clones is absent; in the studies checked, under half of the shortfall reflects unresolved V genes, and no reason is known for the rest. For this sample there are fewer than 800,000 clones; 92% appear just once. The ten largest make up approximately 24% of the sample. The specimen sequenced was naive CD8+ T cells sorted from blood. In the paper's terms, the cell subset or site label means: CD45RA+CCR7+. These receptors were taken from a man aged 25 to 40 in good health.

This clone was detected once. The genes are TRBV5-5 and TRBJ2-1, with 9 bases aligning to TRBD1. CDR1 is SGHKS, CDR2 YYEKEE, per germline (reference sequence). The CDR3 consists of 14 residues. The V segment lost 0 bases and the J segment 9 bases; nucleotides outside the gene matches: 4. As DNA, the CDR3 is TGTGCCAGCAGCTTGGCGGGACAGGGTCCTGAGCAGTTCTTC. This sequence encodes CASSLAGQGPEQFF.

The chain carries TRBV18 and TRBJ2-3; 11 bases align to TRBD2. The germline V gene encodes CDR1 KGHSH and CDR2 LQKENI. This CDR3 region has 18 residues. Trimming removed 0 bases from V and 2 bases from J; junction bases left unmatched: 7. The CDR3 spells CASSPPRGSGRATDTQYF. DNA of the CDR3: TGTGCCAGCTCACCACCCCGGGGTAGCGGGAGGGCCACAGATACGCAGTATTTT.

The CDR3 sequence: CASSEGAGSSTDTQYF. CDR3 nucleotide sequence: TGCGCCAGCAGTGAGGGGGCAGGATCTAGCACAGATACGCAGTATTTT. V is TRBV10-1 and J is TRBJ2-3; D possibly corresponds to TRBD1 (5 bases). The ends were cut back, 2 bases at V and 0 bases at J, with 12 bases in the middle. This CDR3 region has 16 residues. Looked up from germline, CDR1 is WNHNN and CDR2 is SYGVQD (reference sequence).

This chain connects TRBV19 to TRBJ1-2; D call uncertain. In germline, CDR1 is LNHDA, CDR2 SQIVND (reference sequence). V was pared by 5 bases and J by 8 bases, with 15 bases between. The CDR3 runs to 13 residues. The DNA of the CDR3 is TGTGCCAGTAGTCTTGGGGTAGGGTACGGCTACACCTTC. It is translated as CASSLGVGYGYTF.

V gene TRBV7-7 combines with J gene TRBJ2-2; 13 bases fit TRBD2. This CDR3 has 20 amino acids. In germline, CDR1 is SSHAT, CDR2 FNYEAQ (reference sequence). Germline trimming cut 0 bases from V and 7 bases from J; bases unmatched to any gene: 14. CDR3 DNA: TGTGCCAGCAGCTTAGCCCCAAGACGACTAGCGGGAGGAGGTAGCGGGGAGCTGTTTTTT. Its translation: CASSLAPRRLAGGGSGELFF.

The rearrangement uses TRBV7-8 and TRBJ2-5; D may be TRBD1 or TRBD2 (5 bases each). V lost 3 bases and J lost 5, with 13 bases in between. Germline V gene lookup returns CDR1 SGHVS and CDR2 FQNEAQ. This CDR3 is built from 14 residues. The CDR3 sequence: CASSLEVRVETQYF. The DNA for the CDR3 is TGTGCCAGCAGCTTGGAGGTCAGGGTGGAGACCCAGTACTTC. Variable domain in full (rest from reference TRBV7-8 and TRBJ2-5): GAGVSQSPRYKVAKRGQDVALRCDPISGHVSLFWYQQALGQGPEFLTYFQNEAQLDKSGLPSDRFFAERPEGSVSTLKIQRTQQEDSAVYLCASSLEVRVETQYFGPGTRLLVL.

V and J are TRBV5-1 and TRBJ1-2; D not certain. Looked up from germline, CDR1 is SGHRS and CDR2 is YFSETQ. V was cut by 2 bases and J by 5 bases, with 19 bases left in between. The CDR3 sequence is 16 residues long. The CDR3 region is CASSFTGRPQEYGYTF. The CDR3, as DNA: TGCGCCAGCAGCTTTACTGGACGGCCCCAGGAGTATGGCTACACCTTC.

The chain couples TRBV2 to TRBJ2-1; D gene uncertain. Germline V gives CDR1 SNHLY, CDR2 FYNNEI. V lost 3 bases, J lost 5 bases, and 2 bases lay in between. CDR3 length equals 11 residues. The CDR3 loop reads CASSENNEQFF. The CDR3 DNA follows: TGTGCCAGCAGTGAGAACAATGAGCAGTTCTTC.

A single count supports this clone. V usage is TRBV27 and J usage is TRBJ2-7; 9 nucleotides align to TRBD2. This CDR3 has 16 residues. The J segment lost 3 bases and the V segment lost 2 bases, leaving 8 bases of the junction unmatched. Germline V gene sequence: CDR1 MNHEY, CDR2 SMNVEV (reference sequence). CDR3 sequence reads: CASSLTSSGRYYEQYF. The CDR3 DNA is TGTGCCAGCAGTTTAACTTCCAGCGGGAGGTACTACGAGCAGTACTTC.

Written as DNA, the CDR3 is TGTGCCAGCAGTTTATTAGTTAGACAGGGAGGCTCCTACGAGCAGTACTTC. This translates into CASSLLVRQGGSYEQYF. This chain joins TRBV28 and TRBJ2-7, with D perhaps matching TRBD1 (7 bases). V shed 1 base and J shed 0 bases, with 16 bases lying between them. The CDR3 consists of 17 residues. Looked up from germline, CDR1 is MDHEN and CDR2 is SYDVKM.

This chain connects TRBV28 to TRBJ2-1; no clear D. V lost 6 bases to trimming and J lost 8 bases, with 23 bases between them. The CDR3 loop spans 16 amino acids. Germline V CDR1 and CDR2: MDHEN, SYDVKM. The CDR3: CASSPRSTGSFHEQFF. The CDR3 nucleotides are TGTGCCAGCAGCCCCAGGTCCACCGGGTCCTTTCATGAGCAGTTCTTC.

The rearrangement links TRBV21-1 to TRBJ1-3. TRBV21-1 has pseudogene status. This CDR3 region has 17 residues. The CDR3 sequence is CASSKEGWGRSGNTIYF. In DNA, the CDR3 is TGTGCCAGCAGCAAAGAAGGATGGGGAAGGTCTGGAAACACCATATATTTT.

CDR3 in DNA: TGTGCCAGCAGCAAGGGACAGGGGAGGTACGAGCAGTACTTC. This gives the protein CASSKGQGRYEQYF. The rearrangement links TRBV7-6 to TRBJ2-7; 10 positions agree with TRBD1. The CDR3 consists of 14 residues. Trimming removed 5 bases from V and 4 bases from J; junction bases left unmatched: 5. Germline V gene data show CDR1 as SGHVS and CDR2 as FNYEAQ.

The chain joins TRBV6-5 to TRBJ2-7, with TRBD1 as a possible D gene (6 bases). The CDR3 extends over 11 amino acids. Per the germline V gene, CDR1 is MNHEY and CDR2 is SVGAGI. The germline V and J ends were trimmed by 8 bases and 2 bases, with 7 bases remaining between them. The CDR3 spells CASGQTYEQYF. The CDR3 region has the DNA TGTGCCAGCGGACAGACCTACGAGCAGTACTTC.

This clone was seen only once. This chain links TRBV29-1 with TRBJ2-3, with D perhaps TRBD2 (6 bases). The CDR3 runs 13 residues. Deletions cut 7 bases from V and 2 bases from J, with 13 bases between. Germline assignment: CDR1 SQVTM and CDR2 ANQGSEA. This CDR3 is CSGQRENTDTQYF. The CDR3, as DNA: TGCAGCGGTCAACGGGAGAACACAGATACGCAGTATTTT.

The chain joins TRBV9 to TRBJ2-3; the D is unclear. The CDR3 runs 13 residues. The germline gives CDR1 SGDLS, CDR2 YYNGEE. Trimming left V 4 bases short and J 5 bases short, with 11 bases between. In nucleotides, the CDR3 is TGTGCCAGCAGCTTGGTCCTTGGAGATACGCAGTATTTT. Translating gives CASSLVLGDTQYF. Filled out from reference TRBV9 and TRBJ2-3, the complete variable domain reads DSGVTQTPKHLITATGQRVTLRCSPRSGDLSVYWYQQSLDQGLQFLIQYYNGEERAKGNILERFSAQQFPDLHSELNLSSLELGDSALYFCASSLVLGDTQYFGPGTRLTVL.

A remark on this clone: Other DNA variants within this sample encode the same CDR3. The chain carries TRBV9 and TRBJ2-7, with D unclear. V gave up 4 bases and J gave up 2 bases, with 7 bases separating them. Germline CDR1 SGDLS, CDR2 YYNGEE. This CDR3 comprises 12 residues. This CDR3 reads CASSSRPYEQYF. Written as DNA, the CDR3 is TGTGCCAGCAGCTCCCGCCCCTACGAGCAGTACTTC.

This clone was picked up one time. The gene calls are TRBV2 and TRBJ1-5; D is uncertain. CDR1 is SNHLY and CDR2 is FYNNEI in the germline V gene. The CDR3 spans 15 residues. Trimming left V 3 bases short and J 0 bases short, with 9 bases between. The CDR3 DNA is TGTGCCAGCAGTGAGAGGGTGTATAGCAATCAGCCCCAGCATTTT. Translating it yields CASSERVYSNQPQHF. Supplemented by reference TRBV2 and TRBJ1-5, the full variable domain reads EPEVTQTPSHQVTQMGQEVILRCVPISNHLYFYWYRQILGQKVEFLVSFYNNEISEKSEIFDDQFSVERPDGSNFTLKIRSTKLEDSAMYFCASSERVYSNQPQHFGDGTRLSIL.

The gene calls are TRBV27 and TRBJ2-1, with 7 bases fitting TRBD2. Germline CDR1 MNHEY, CDR2 SMNVEV (reference sequence). Unmatched junction bases numbered 0, after V lost 1 base and J lost 6 bases. The CDR3 covers 13 residues. The CDR3 bases are TGTGCCAGCAGTTTATGGACTAGCAATGAGCAGTTCTTC. Its translation is CASSLWTSNEQFF.

V gene TRBV5-6 combines with J gene TRBJ1-2; 9 positions agree with TRBD1. The junction had 5 bases not matched to a gene; V was cut back by 5 bases and J by 0 bases. Germline-derived CDR1 and CDR2 are SGHDT and YYEEEE. The length of the CDR3 is 15 residues. The CDR3 loop reads CASSYRGRPNYGYTF. CDR3 coding DNA: TGTGCCAGCAGTTACAGGGGGCGACCTAACTATGGCTACACCTTC.

This rearrangement joins TRBV11-3 to TRBJ2-1; D gene unclear. Germline CDR1 and CDR2: SGHNT and YENEEA. Trimming removed 2 bases from V and 0 bases from J, with 5 bases in between. This CDR3 spans 14 amino acids. CDR3 protein: CASSLYPSYNEQFF. CDR3 nucleotides: TGTGCCAGCAGCTTATACCCCTCCTACAATGAGCAGTTCTTC.